The 6 T cell receptor beta chains listed next were all sequenced from one sample in a study of blood T cells in healthy people across ages. Together with a sample-barcoded 5' primer, a J-beta primer mix was included in a second PCR lasting about 7 to 11 cycles. TCRdb re-derived calls from the 5' RACE reads in MiXCR, one entry per CDR3 protein. The sample consists of 540,000 or so distinct CDR3 sequences, around 50% of them appearing once. Specimen: blood. All receptors derive from a man older than 75 in good health.

V and J are TRBV5-1 and TRBJ2-1; possibly TRBD2 for D (5 bases). Trimming cost V 6 bases and J 7 bases, with 20 bases left between them. CDR1 is SGHRS, CDR2 YFSETQ, per germline. The CDR3 extends over 15 amino acids. The CDR3 reads CASTRLRESGNEQFF. Written as DNA, the CDR3 is TGCGCCAGCACGCGTCTGAGGGAGTCTGGGAATGAGCAGTTCTTC.

This chain joins TRBV12-3 or TRBV12-4 and TRBJ2-3; unclear D gene. V was trimmed by 5 bases and J by 0 bases, leaving 12 bases between them. CDR3 size: 15 residues. The CDR3 protein is CASSPSATSTDTQYF. The CDR3 region has the DNA TGTGCCAGCAGTCCCTCAGCTACTAGCACAGATACGCAGTATTTT.

A few counts support this clonotype. The V gene is TRBV29-1, the J gene TRBJ1-4, with 8 bases matching TRBD1. The CDR3 extends over 12 amino acids. Germline loops: CDR1 SQVTM, CDR2 ANQGSEA. Trimming took 7 bases from V and 8 from J; bases not matched to a gene: 6. The CDR3 bases are TGCAGCGCCGGACAGGGAGGCGAAAAACTGTTTTTT. Residues: CSAGQGGEKLFF. The full variable domain, with the rest looked up from reference TRBV29-1 and TRBJ1-4, is SAVISQKPSRDICQRGTSLTIQCQVDSQVTMMFWYRQQPGQSLTLIATANQGSEATYESGFVIDKFPISRPNLTFSTLTVSNMSPEDSSIYLCSAGQGGEKLFFGSGTQLSVL.

This clonotype was picked up a small number of times. The genes are TRBV20-1 and TRBJ2-3; a weak D match, TRBD2 (5 bases). From germline, CDR1 is DFQATT and CDR2 SNEGSKA (reference sequence). CDR3 length: 12 amino acids. V was clipped by 3 bases and J by 3 bases, with 7 bases between them. CDR3 DNA: TGCAGTGCTAGTCCGGGGACAGATACGCAGTATTTT. This gives the protein CSASPGTDTQYF.

V gene TRBV7-2 combines with J gene TRBJ2-7; 8 bases map to TRBD1. J lost 7 bases, V lost 4 bases, and 12 bases had no gene match. From germline, CDR1 is SGHTA and CDR2 FQGNSA. This CDR3 has 15 residues. CDR3 region: CASSSDRGSYNEQYF. The CDR3, as DNA: TGTGCCAGCAGCTCAGACAGGGGTTCCTACAATGAGCAGTACTTC.

Only a few counts were recorded for this clonotype. The rearrangement links TRBV9 to TRBJ2-7; 7 bases match TRBD1. Germline loops: CDR1 SGDLS, CDR2 YYNGEE. This CDR3 has 14 amino acids. V dropped 2 bases and J dropped 1; count of bases not matched to a gene: 3. CDR3 protein: CASSVTGNSYEQYF. CDR3 DNA: TGTGCCAGCAGCGTGACAGGGAATTCCTACGAGCAGTACTTC.